Following are 30 T cell receptor beta chains from one sample sequenced in a study of identical twins. One entry per CDR3 protein results from TCRdb running MiXCR on the 5' RACE reads. The sample has 500,000 or so distinct CDR3 sequences, about 13% seen once; the top ten hold approximately 1%. In addition, the sample was reused for a study of yellow fever vaccine responses in identical twins.

The source material was CD4+ T cells sorted from blood. The receptors originated from a woman between 18 and 29 years old in good health.

The chain has TRBV5-1 and TRBJ2-7; D possibly corresponds to TRBD2 (6 bases). The ends were cut back, 4 bases at V and 7 bases at J, with 18 bases in the middle. This CDR3 is built from 14 residues. Germline lookup yields CDR1 SGHRS and CDR2 YFSETQ. The CDR3 sequence is CASSLEGRVEEQYF. The DNA of the CDR3 is TGCGCCAGCAGCCTGGAGGGCAGGGTAGAAGAGCAGTACTTC.

Only a few counts were recorded for this clonotype. DNA of the CDR3: TGCAGCGTTGTATCGTGGGGGAGCGCGAACACCGGGGAGCTGTTTTTT. Protein: CSVVSWGSANTGELFF. The chain carries TRBV29-1 and TRBJ2-2, with D possibly called TRBD1 or TRBD2 (5 bases each). In germline, CDR1 is SQVTM, CDR2 ANQGSEA. The CDR3 totals 16 residues. V was pared by 4 bases and J by 0 bases, with 15 bases between.

The rearrangement links TRBV29-1 to TRBJ2-2; D may be TRBD1 (6 bases). CDR1 is SQVTM and CDR2 is ANQGSEA in the germline V gene. This CDR3 spans 15 amino acids. Trimming took off 5 bases at V and 0 bases at J, with 13 bases between the two ends. CDR3: CSVRESGANTGELFF. Here the CDR3 DNA reads TGCAGCGTTAGGGAATCAGGGGCGAACACCGGGGAGCTGTTTTTT.

This clonotype was seen a handful of times. CDR3 sequence: CASSQGSSNQPQHF. The CDR3 nucleotides read TGTGCCAGCAGCCAAGGGTCTAGCAATCAGCCCCAGCATTTT. J is TRBJ1-5 and V is TRBV3-1, with D uncertain. With 1 base removed from V and 0 bases from J, the gap between germline ends came to 4 bases. The CDR3 consists of 14 residues. In germline, CDR1 is LGHDT, CDR2 YNNKEL (reference sequence).

This clonotype was seen more than once but under ten times. V is TRBV5-1 and J is TRBJ1-6, with no clear D. V gave up 0 bases and J gave up 6 bases, with 10 bases separating them. Germline V CDR1 and CDR2: SGHRS, YFSETQ. The CDR3 is 15 amino acids. CDR3 DNA sequence: TGCGCCAGCAGCTTGGAAGCGGTGGGTAATTCACCCCTCCACTTT. Protein sequence: CASSLEAVGNSPLHF.

This clonotype was detected only a few times. This sequence joins TRBV18 and TRBJ1-1; 7 bases match TRBD1. Germline CDR1 reads KGHSH; CDR2 reads LQKENI. The V and J ends lost 0 bases and 7 bases, in that order; junction bases with no gene match: 2. The CDR3 sequence is 13 residues long. The CDR3 nucleotides read TGTGCCAGCTCACCACCTGACAGGGTTGAAGCTTTCTTT. Amino acid sequence: CASSPPDRVEAFF.

J is TRBJ2-3 and V is TRBV5-1, with 7 bases identical to TRBD1. Germline V gene sequence: CDR1 SGHRS, CDR2 YFSETQ. With 4 bases clipped from V and 2 bases from J, the junction kept 10 bases outside the gene matches. The CDR3 sequence is 16 residues long. The DNA of the CDR3 is TGCGCCAGCAGCGTCCCGACAGGGAGAATCACAGATACGCAGTATTTT. Its translation: CASSVPTGRITDTQYF.

The chain is built from TRBV28 and TRBJ2-2, with D possibly being TRBD2 (6 bases). The germline gives CDR1 MDHEN, CDR2 SYDVKM. The length of the CDR3 is 17 residues. Trimming removed 0 bases at V and 0 bases at J, with 11 bases between. In nucleotides, the CDR3 is TGTGCCAGCAGTTTATGGGAGGGGCGGGCGAACACCGGGGAGCTGTTTTTT. Protein sequence: CASSLWEGRANTGELFF.

The chain is built from TRBV4-1 and TRBJ2-1; 12 bases align to TRBD2. The CDR3 spans 15 residues. The germline V gene has CDR1 MGHRA and CDR2 YSYEKL. Trimming cost V 1 base and J 8 bases; bases outside gene matches: 3. CDR3 sequence: CASSQGPSGRDEQFF. As DNA, the CDR3 is TGCGCCAGCAGCCAAGGGCCTAGCGGGAGGGATGAGCAGTTCTTC.

In this sample, this clonotype turned up many times. The chain combines TRBV12-3 or TRBV12-4 with TRBJ2-1, with D perhaps assigned TRBD1 or TRBD2 (6 bases each). This CDR3 region has 15 residues. Trimming left V 7 bases short and J 3 bases short, with 16 bases between. This chain's CDR3 is CASTLGRGDYNEQFF. The CDR3, as DNA: TGTGCCAGCACCCTGGGAAGGGGGGACTACAATGAGCAGTTCTTC.

V and J are TRBV18 and TRBJ2-1, with 11 nucleotides matching TRBD2. CDR3 length: 15 residues. V lost 3 bases and J lost 9; bases outside the gene matches: 7. The germline CDR1 and CDR2 sequences are KGHSH and LQKENI. The CDR3 region is CASSPLAGGPSEQFF. The CDR3 region has the DNA TGTGCCAGCTCACCCTTAGCGGGGGGGCCGTCTGAGCAGTTCTTC.

This clonotype occurred a few times. The chain recombines TRBV15 with TRBJ2-7; tentative D call: TRBD1 (5 bases). CDR1 and CDR2 (germline): LNHNV, YYDKDF (reference sequence). V was pared by 0 bases and J by 3 bases, with 6 bases between. The CDR3 has 13 residues. In DNA form, the CDR3 reads TGTGCCACCAGCAGAGATCAGGGCTACGAGCAGTACTTC. Protein product: CATSRDQGYEQYF.

Points on this clonotype: One end of the junction is discordant with germline, which a read error may explain. V usage is TRBV15 and J usage is TRBJ2-5, with D tentatively TRBD1 (5 bases). CDR3 length: 14 residues. Germline V lookup: CDR1 LNHNV, CDR2 YYDKDF (reference sequence). CDR3 DNA sequence: TGTGCCACCGGGGCAGGAGCCTTACAAGAGGCCCAGTACTTC. It encodes CATGAGALQEAQYF.

This chain connects TRBV10-3 to TRBJ2-1, with D hard to call. The CDR3 length is 11 residues. V lost 2 bases to trimming and J lost 9 bases, with 5 bases between them. In germline, CDR1 is ENHRY, CDR2 SYGVKD. The CDR3 sequence: CAISEGVEQFF. DNA for the CDR3: TGTGCCATCAGTGAGGGGGTTGAGCAGTTCTTC.

This clonotype was seen ten or more times. This rearrangement joins TRBV12-3 or TRBV12-4 to TRBJ1-5, with TRBD1 identical over 7 bases. Unmatched junction bases numbered 6, after V lost 6 bases and J lost 7 bases. The CDR3 runs to 13 residues. CDR3 sequence reads: CASSPQGVQPQHF. The CDR3, as DNA: TGTGCCAGCAGCCCCCAGGGGGTACAGCCCCAGCATTTT.

The chain has TRBV29-1 and TRBJ2-5; weak D call: TRBD1 (6 bases). This CDR3 is built from 14 residues. V lost 4 bases to trimming and J lost 2 bases, with 14 bases between them. CDR1 is SQVTM, CDR2 ANQGSEA, per germline. This CDR3 is CSVADSSAQETQYF. The DNA for the CDR3 is TGCAGCGTTGCGGACAGCTCAGCTCAAGAGACCCAGTACTTC. The complete variable domain, with remaining parts taken from reference TRBV29-1 and TRBJ2-5, reads SAVISQKPSRDICQRGTSLTIQCQVDSQVTMMFWYRQQPGQSLTLIATANQGSEATYESGFVIDKFPISRPNLTFSTLTVSNMSPEDSSIYLCSVADSSAQETQYFGPGTRLLVL.

This clonotype was counted between two and nine times. This sequence joins TRBV20-1 and TRBJ2-3; D is uncertain. The CDR3 extends over 13 amino acids. The V gene lost 1 base and the J gene lost 6 bases, with 11 bases spanning the gap. Germline V gives CDR1 DFQATT, CDR2 SNEGSKA (reference sequence). CDR3 DNA: TGCAGTGCTAGAGGGGTCGATACGGATACGCAGTATTTT. As protein: CSARGVDTDTQYF.

This clonotype was observed at least ten times. The chain employs TRBV5-1 and TRBJ2-1; 10 bases map to TRBD2. The CDR3 is 15 amino acids. V trimming: 0 bases; J trimming: 10 bases; junction bases outside the gene matches: 7. Germline CDR1 is SGHRS and CDR2 is YFSETQ. CDR3 nucleotide sequence: TGCGCCAGCAGCTTGGGGCTAGCGGGAGCCTCAGAGCAGTTCTTC. It codes for CASSLGLAGASEQFF.

This clonotype was seen many times. This rearrangement joins TRBV29-1 to TRBJ2-1; unclear D gene. The germline V and J ends were trimmed by 1 base and 9 bases, with 13 bases remaining between them. This CDR3 contains 13 residues. Per germline, CDR1 SQVTM and CDR2 ANQGSEA. Here the CDR3 reads CSVEGHPRGEQFF. The CDR3 DNA is TGCAGCGTTGAAGGTCATCCTCGTGGTGAGCAGTTCTTC.

This clonotype appeared many times. The rearrangement uses TRBV5-1 and TRBJ2-1; 7 positions match TRBD1. Germline CDR1 is SGHRS and CDR2 is YFSETQ. Trimming took 8 bases from V and 2 from J; bases not matched to a gene: 7. The CDR3 runs to 14 residues. The CDR3 is CASTGQLAYNEQFF. In DNA form, the CDR3 reads TGCGCCAGTACGGGACAGTTGGCCTACAATGAGCAGTTCTTC.

The V call is TRBV10-3, the J call TRBJ2-3, with D possibly TRBD1 on 6 matching bases. V dropped 3 bases and J dropped 1 base, with 11 bases sitting between them. The CDR3 totals 15 residues. CDR1 ENHRY and CDR2 SYGVKD come from the germline V gene. The CDR3: CAISDSRQGTDTQYF. The CDR3 DNA is TGTGCCATCAGTGACTCGAGACAGGGCACAGATACGCAGTATTTT.

This clonotype was counted between two and nine times. The J gene is TRBJ1-2, the V gene TRBV3-1; 7 bases agree with TRBD1. This CDR3 is built from 15 residues. V dropped 1 base and J dropped 5; count of bases not matched to a gene: 7. The V gene's germline CDR1 is LGHDT and CDR2 YNNKEL (reference sequence). Here the CDR3 DNA reads TGTGCCAGCAGCCAAGTAGCGGCAGGGGGGTATGGCTACACCTTC. Amino acid sequence: CASSQVAAGGYGYTF.

J is TRBJ2-4 and V is TRBV11-2, with 7 bases lining up with TRBD2. Trimming cost V 1 base and J 3 bases; bases outside gene matches: 3. The CDR3 extends over 15 amino acids. CDR1 and CDR2 from the germline V gene are SGHAT and FQNNGV. CDR3 region: CASSLGREGKNIQYF. Here the CDR3 DNA reads TGTGCCAGCAGCTTAGGCAGGGAGGGCAAAAACATTCAGTACTTC.

This chain joins TRBV6-2 or TRBV6-3 and TRBJ2-7, with TRBD2 identical over 12 bases. The germline V gene encodes CDR1 MNHEY and CDR2 SVGEGT. Trimming removed 2 bases from V and 0 bases from J; junction bases left unmatched: 8. This CDR3 contains 18 residues. CDR3 loop: CASSYGLAGGLLSYEQYF. The CDR3 DNA reads as TGTGCCAGCAGTTACGGGCTAGCGGGAGGGCTTCTCTCCTACGAGCAGTACTTC.

The chain uses TRBV6-5 and TRBJ2-1; a possible D gene is TRBD2 (5 bases). V gave up 2 bases and J gave up 5 bases, with 10 bases separating them. Germline lookup yields CDR1 MNHEY and CDR2 SVGAGI. The CDR3 has 14 amino acids. The CDR3 DNA reads as TGTGCCAGCAGTTACGGTGCCGGGGACAATGAGCAGTTCTTC. Encoded protein: CASSYGAGDNEQFF.

This clonotype was observed a handful of times. This sequence joins TRBV7-2 and TRBJ2-2, with D possibly matching TRBD1 (5 bases). Per the germline V gene, CDR1 is SGHTA and CDR2 is FQGNSA. The V gene lost 1 base and the J gene lost 8 bases, with 11 bases spanning the gap. This CDR3 contains 14 residues. CDR3 in amino acids: CASSLDQGVGELFF. CDR3 in DNA: TGTGCCAGCAGCTTAGATCAGGGTGTTGGGGAGCTGTTTTTT.

This clonotype was observed a few times. The chain links TRBV10-3 to TRBJ2-3; possibly TRBD1 or TRBD2 for D (6 bases each). The CDR3 has 11 amino acids. CDR1 and CDR2 from the germline V gene are ENHRY and SYGVKD. V lost 4 bases to trimming and J lost 12 bases, with 11 bases between them. The CDR3 here is CAISAGEVQYF. CDR3 sequence (DNA): TGTGCCATCAGTGCAGGGGAGGTTCAGTATTTT.

Worth noting for this clonotype: A much bigger clone sits one base away, suggesting this may be a read error. The chain recombines TRBV7-6 with TRBJ2-2; the D is unclear. Germline V gene data show CDR1 as SGHVS and CDR2 as FNYEAQ. This CDR3 contains 12 residues. The CDR3 DNA reads as TGTGCCCGCAGAACCAACACCGGGGAGCTGTTTTTT. Translating gives CARRTNTGELFF.

This clonotype was recorded a few times. The chain uses TRBV4-3 and TRBJ2-7; 9 bases are a match to TRBD2. V gave up 0 bases and J gave up 0 bases; unmatched junction bases: 3. This CDR3 is 16 amino acids long. Germline lookup yields CDR1 LGHNA and CDR2 YSLEER. CDR3 DNA sequence: TGCGCCAGCAGCCAAGATAAGACTAGCGGCTCCTACGAGCAGTACTTC. Its translation is CASSQDKTSGSYEQYF.

In this sample, this clonotype turned up a few times. The V and J genes are TRBV30 and TRBJ1-1; 9 bases are a match to TRBD1. CDR3 length: 13 amino acids. The V gene end was trimmed by 4 bases and the J gene end by 5 bases; junction bases not matched to a gene: 5. Germline V lookup: CDR1 GTSNPN, CDR2 SVGIG (reference sequence). CDR3 coding DNA: TGTGCCTGGATCCGTGACAGGGGGACTGAAGCTTTCTTT. Its protein product is CAWIRDRGTEAFF.